This TCR beta chain was profiled in a study of shared clonotypes between healthy human individuals. The CDR3 covers 12 residues. In germline, CDR1 is SQVTM, CDR2 ANQGSEA. The J segment lost 4 bases and the V segment lost 7 bases, leaving 4 bases of the junction unmatched. Deep was the level at which the assay was run. Investigators spread the genomic DNA of each subset evenly over several immunoSEQ plates. Profiled with immunoSEQ multiplex PCR; TCRdb holds only in-frame clones, not every one. Among approximately 2,300,000 clones listed, roughly 90% were seen once. Into CD45RA+ naive and CD45RA-negative memory subsets, the CD4+ cells were split.

Sequenced material: naive CD4+ T cells from PBMCs. Documented subset: CD45RA+ positively selected. The clonotype originates from a man between 18 and 29 years old in good health. Some clones in this sample may be carry-over from other donors' samples. The J gene is TRBJ1-1, the V gene TRBV29-1; 9 nucleotides agree with TRBD1. CDR3 region: CSGTTGGTEAFF. The CDR3, as DNA: TGCAGCGGAACGACAGGGGGCACTGAAGCTTTCTTT.